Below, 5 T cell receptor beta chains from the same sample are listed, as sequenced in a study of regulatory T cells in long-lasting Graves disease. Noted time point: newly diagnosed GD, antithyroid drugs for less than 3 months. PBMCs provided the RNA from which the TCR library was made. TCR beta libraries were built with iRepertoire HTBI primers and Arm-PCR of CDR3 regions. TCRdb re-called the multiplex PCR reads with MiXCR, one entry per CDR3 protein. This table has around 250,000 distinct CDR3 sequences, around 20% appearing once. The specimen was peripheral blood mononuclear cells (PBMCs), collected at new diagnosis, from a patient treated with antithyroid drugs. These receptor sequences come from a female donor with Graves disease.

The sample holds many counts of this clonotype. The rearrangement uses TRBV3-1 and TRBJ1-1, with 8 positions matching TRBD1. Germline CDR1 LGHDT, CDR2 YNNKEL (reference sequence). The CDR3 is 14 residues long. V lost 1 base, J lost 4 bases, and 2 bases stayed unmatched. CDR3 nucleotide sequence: TGTGCCAGCAGCCAAGTAGACAGGGGCACTGAAGCTTTCTTT. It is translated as CASSQVDRGTEAFF.

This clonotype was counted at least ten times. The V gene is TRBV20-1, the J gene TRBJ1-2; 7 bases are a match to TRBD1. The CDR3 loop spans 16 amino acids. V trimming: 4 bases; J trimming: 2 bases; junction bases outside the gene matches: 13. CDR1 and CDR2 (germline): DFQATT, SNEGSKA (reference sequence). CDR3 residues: CSAIHKDRSNNYGYTF. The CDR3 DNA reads TGCAGTGCTATCCACAAGGACAGGAGCAACAACTATGGCTACACCTTC.

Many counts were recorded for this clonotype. CDR3 DNA: TGTGCCAGCAGCCTGTCAACTAGCGGGGGGCAAGAGACCCAGTACTTC. Its protein is CASSLSTSGGQETQYF. This chain uses TRBV7-2 with TRBJ2-5; 12 nucleotides align to TRBD2. CDR3 length: 16 residues. Looked up from germline, CDR1 is SGHTA and CDR2 is FQGNSA. V trimming: 5 bases; J trimming: 2 bases; junction bases outside the gene matches: 6.

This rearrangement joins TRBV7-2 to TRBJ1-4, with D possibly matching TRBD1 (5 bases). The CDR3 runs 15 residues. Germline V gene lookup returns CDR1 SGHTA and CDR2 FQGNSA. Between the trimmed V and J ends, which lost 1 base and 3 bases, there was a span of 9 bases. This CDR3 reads CASSLVRDPNEKLFF. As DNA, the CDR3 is TGTGCCAGCAGCTTAGTGAGGGACCCTAATGAAAAACTGTTTTTT.

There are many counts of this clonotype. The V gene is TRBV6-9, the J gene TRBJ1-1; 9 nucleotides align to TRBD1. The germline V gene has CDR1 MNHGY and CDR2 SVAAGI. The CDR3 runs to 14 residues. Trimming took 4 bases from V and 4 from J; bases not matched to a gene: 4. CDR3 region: CASSLQGASTEAFF. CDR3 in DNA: TGTGCCAGCAGTTTACAGGGGGCCAGCACTGAAGCTTTCTTT.